The 18 T cell receptor beta chains below come from one sample, sequenced in a study of blood T cell repertoires in COVID-19. Libraries were prepared by immunoSEQ multiplex PCR; TCRdb keeps only in-frame clonotypes and omits some of them. The sample shows about 110,000 clones, approximately 80% of them seen only once. Sequencing was done on a sample of peripheral blood. The receptors were gathered from a woman between 70 and 85 years old with acute or convalescent COVID-19.

This chain uses TRBV19 with TRBJ2-7, with 7 positions matching TRBD1. The CDR3 loop spans 15 amino acids. Losses at the gene ends were 6 bases for V and 2 bases for J; bases not matched to a gene: 10. Germline V gives CDR1 LNHDA, CDR2 SQIVND (reference sequence). The CDR3 sequence is CASSHTTGIAYEQYF. CDR3 in DNA: TGTGCCAGTAGCCATACGACAGGGATAGCCTACGAGCAGTACTTC.

The V and J genes are TRBV6-4 and TRBJ2-3; TRBD2 might be the D (6 bases). The CDR3 consists of 15 residues. Germline V gives CDR1 MRHNA, CDR2 SNTAGT. V lost 2 bases and J 5 bases, leaving 14 bases between the germline ends. The CDR3 loop is CASSDSASVEDTQYF. The CDR3 DNA is TGTGCCAGCAGTGACAGCGCTAGCGTAGAAGATACGCAGTATTTT.

The chain has TRBV15 and TRBJ2-2, with 7 bases matching TRBD1. This CDR3 is 15 amino acids long. Germline assignment: CDR1 LNHNV and CDR2 YYDKDF (reference sequence). Unmatched junction bases numbered 4, after V lost 4 bases and J lost 2 bases. The CDR3 sequence is CATSKRQGNTGELFF. The CDR3 region has the DNA TGTGCCACCAGCAAAAGACAGGGCAACACCGGGGAGCTGTTTTTT.

The chain couples TRBV5-1 to TRBJ1-2, with a possible D match to TRBD1 (6 bases). This CDR3 region has 15 residues. The V gene's germline CDR1 is SGHRS and CDR2 YFSETQ. V dropped 5 bases and J dropped 2 bases, with 16 bases sitting between them. CDR3 amino acids: CASSSNPGVNYGYTF. CDR3 sequence (DNA): TGCGCCAGCAGTTCCAACCCAGGGGTGAACTATGGCTACACCTTC.

The chain couples TRBV15 to TRBJ2-3; 7 bases align to TRBD2. Germline V gives CDR1 LNHNV, CDR2 YYDKDF (reference sequence). Losses at the gene ends were 1 base for V and 0 bases for J; bases not matched to a gene: 4. This CDR3 comprises 16 residues. The CDR3: CATSRGGGQSTDTQYF. In nucleotides, the CDR3 is TGTGCCACCAGCAGAGGCGGGGGTCAAAGCACAGATACGCAGTATTTT.

This clone showed up just once. The chain uses TRBV5-1 and TRBJ1-4, with D possibly being TRBD1 (6 bases). CDR3 size: 14 residues. V lost 0 bases and J 7 bases, leaving 10 bases between the germline ends. In germline, CDR1 is SGHRS, CDR2 YFSETQ. DNA of the CDR3: TGCGCCAGCAGCTTGGAGGCAGGGGTTGAAAAACTGTTTTTT. As protein: CASSLEAGVEKLFF.

V gene TRBV5-1 combines with J gene TRBJ1-2; TRBD1 is a possible D gene (6 bases). Trimming removed 0 bases at V and 8 bases at J, with 17 bases between. Germline CDR1 SGHRS, CDR2 YFSETQ. The CDR3 runs to 15 residues. The CDR3 DNA is TGCGCCAGCAGCTTGGGGCTTTTACAGGGTTGGGGCTACACCTTC. Translating it yields CASSLGLLQGWGYTF.

This clone has a single count. The V gene is TRBV2, the J gene TRBJ2-5, with D possibly matching TRBD2 (5 bases). Germline assignment: CDR1 SNHLY and CDR2 FYNNEI. The CDR3 contains 13 residues. With 11 bases removed from V and 4 bases from J, the gap between germline ends came to 17 bases. CDR3 region: CAVTSGMAETQYF. In DNA, the CDR3 is TGTGCCGTTACAAGCGGAATGGCAGAGACCCAGTACTTC.

The chain has TRBV7-2 and TRBJ2-2; 8 bases agree with TRBD1. The CDR3 contains 15 residues. Trimming cost V 4 bases and J 3 bases; bases outside gene matches: 4. The germline CDR1 and CDR2 sequences are SGHTA and FQGNSA. In DNA form, the CDR3 reads TGTGCCAGCAGCTGGGACAGGCCAGACACCGGGGAGCTGTTTTTT. Protein sequence: CASSWDRPDTGELFF.

This clone has a handful of counts. This sequence joins TRBV6-5 and TRBJ1-2; D is unresolved. Trimming took off 2 bases at V and 4 bases at J, with 8 bases between the two ends. Germline CDR1 and CDR2: MNHEY and SVGAGI. CDR3 length: 13 amino acids. For the CDR3, the DNA is TGTGCCAGCAGTTACGGGCAGCTCTATGGCTACACCTTC. This sequence encodes CASSYGQLYGYTF.

This CDR3 reads CAKTVQGQETQYF. The CDR3 bases are TGTGCCAAAACCGTACAGGGGCAGGAGACCCAGTACTTC. V gene TRBV24-1 combines with J gene TRBJ2-5; TRBD1 aligns across 7 bases. The length of the CDR3 is 13 residues. Germline CDR1 KGHDR, CDR2 SFDVKD. V was clipped by 11 bases and J by 5 bases; unmatched bases: 10.

Only a few counts were recorded for this clone. The chain links TRBV13 to TRBJ2-1; 8 bases map to TRBD2. The J segment lost 4 bases and the V segment lost 5 bases, leaving 7 bases of the junction unmatched. Germline V gives CDR1 PRHDT, CDR2 FYEKMQ (reference sequence). CDR3 size: 15 residues. The CDR3 here is CASSDPGLGYNEQFF. For the CDR3, the DNA is TGTGCCAGCAGCGACCCGGGACTAGGATACAATGAGCAGTTCTTC.

In nucleotides, the CDR3 is TGTGCCAGCAGGGAGGCAGGGGGTACCGGGGCCAACGTCCTGACTTTC. It translates to CASREAGGTGANVLTF. The chain is built from TRBV5-4 and TRBJ2-6, with TRBD1 identical over 7 bases. The CDR3 is 16 residues long. The V gene's germline CDR1 is SGHNT and CDR2 YYREEE (reference sequence). The ends lost 5 bases at V and 4 bases at J; junction bases unmatched: 9.

The CDR3 nucleotides are TGTGCCAGCAGCTCGACGGGGAATGGGGCAGATACGCAGTATTTT. This codes for CASSSTGNGADTQYF. The V and J genes are TRBV7-6 and TRBJ2-3, with D perhaps matching TRBD2 (5 bases). The V gene lost 4 bases and the J gene lost 4 bases, with 15 bases spanning the gap. Per germline, CDR1 SGHVS and CDR2 FNYEAQ. The CDR3 runs 15 residues. The variable domain in full, with the rest retrieved from reference TRBV7-6 and TRBJ2-3, is GAGVSQSPRYKVTKRGQDVALRCDPISGHVSLYWYRQALGQGPEFLTYFNYEAQQDKSGLPNDRFSAERPEGSISTLTIQRTEQRDSAMYRCASSSTGNGADTQYFGPGTRLTVL.

V is TRBV10-1 and J is TRBJ2-3, with 7 bases aligning to TRBD2. The CDR3 has 16 amino acids. The germline V gene encodes CDR1 WNHNN and CDR2 SYGVQD (reference sequence). V was pared by 0 bases and J by 0 bases, with 3 bases of the junction left unmatched. The CDR3 loop reads CASSESPAGSTDTQYF. In DNA form, the CDR3 reads TGCGCCAGCAGTGAGTCTCCAGCGGGGAGCACAGATACGCAGTATTTT.

The chain's CDR3 is CASSFSPAAYNEQFF. The CDR3 DNA follows: TGTGCCAGCAGCTTTTCCCCGGCGGCCTACAATGAGCAGTTCTTC. The rearrangement links TRBV7-3 to TRBJ2-1, with D unclear. Germline CDR1 SGHTA, CDR2 FQGTGA. V dropped 3 bases and J dropped 2 bases, with 11 bases sitting between them. The CDR3 is 15 amino acids.

The chain combines TRBV2 with TRBJ1-2, with TRBD1 as a possible D gene (5 bases). Per germline, CDR1 SNHLY and CDR2 FYNNEI. The CDR3 has 13 amino acids. The V and J ends lost 7 bases and 4 bases respectively, with 13 bases between them. CDR3 protein: CASTRGAGYGYTF. In nucleotides, the CDR3 is TGTGCCAGCACCCGCGGGGCAGGCTATGGCTACACCTTC.

The rearrangement links TRBV18 to TRBJ2-7, with 7 bases that match TRBD2. Germline CDR1 KGHSH, CDR2 LQKENI. Trimming cost V 2 bases and J 6 bases; bases outside gene matches: 10. This CDR3 region has 15 residues. In DNA, the CDR3 is TGTGCCAGCTCACCAGGTCTAGCGGAGCTTGGCGAGCAGTACTTC. Its protein is CASSPGLAELGEQYF.